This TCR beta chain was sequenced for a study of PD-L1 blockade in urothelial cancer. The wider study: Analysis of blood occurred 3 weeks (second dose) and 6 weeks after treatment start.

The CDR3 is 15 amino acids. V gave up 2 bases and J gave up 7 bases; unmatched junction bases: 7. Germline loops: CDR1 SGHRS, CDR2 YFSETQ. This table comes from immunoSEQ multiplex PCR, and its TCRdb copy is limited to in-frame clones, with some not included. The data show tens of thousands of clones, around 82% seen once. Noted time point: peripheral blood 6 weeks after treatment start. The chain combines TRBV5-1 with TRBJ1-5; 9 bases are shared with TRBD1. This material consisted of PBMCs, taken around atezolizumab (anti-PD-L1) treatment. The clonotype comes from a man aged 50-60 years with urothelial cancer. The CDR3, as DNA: TGCGCCAGCAGCTTCCGGGACAGGGTAGAACAGCCCCAGCATTTT. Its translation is CASSFRDRVEQPQHF. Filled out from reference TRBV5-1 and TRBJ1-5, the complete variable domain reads KAGVTQTPRYLIKTRGQQVTLSCSPISGHRSVSWYQQTPGQGLQFLFEYFSETQRNKGNFPGRFSGRQFSNSRSEMNVSTLELGDSALYLCASSFRDRVEQPQHFGDGTRLSIL.